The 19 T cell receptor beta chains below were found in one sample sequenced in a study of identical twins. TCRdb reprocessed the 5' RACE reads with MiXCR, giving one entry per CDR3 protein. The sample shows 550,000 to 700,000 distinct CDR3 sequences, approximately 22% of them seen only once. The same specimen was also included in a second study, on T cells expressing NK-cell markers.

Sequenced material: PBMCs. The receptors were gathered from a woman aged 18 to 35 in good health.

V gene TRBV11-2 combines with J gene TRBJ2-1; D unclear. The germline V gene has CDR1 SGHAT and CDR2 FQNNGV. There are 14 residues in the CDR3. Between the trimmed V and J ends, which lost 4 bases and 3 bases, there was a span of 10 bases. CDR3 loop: CASSSLNSYNEQFF. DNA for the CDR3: TGTGCCAGCAGCTCCCTCAACAGCTACAATGAGCAGTTCTTC. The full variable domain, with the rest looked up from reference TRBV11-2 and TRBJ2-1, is EAGVAQSPRYKIIEKRQSVAFWCNPISGHATLYWYQQILGQGPKLLIQFQNNGVVDDSQLPKDRFSAERLKGVDSTLKIQPAKLEDSAVYLCASSSLNSYNEQFFGPGTRLTVL.

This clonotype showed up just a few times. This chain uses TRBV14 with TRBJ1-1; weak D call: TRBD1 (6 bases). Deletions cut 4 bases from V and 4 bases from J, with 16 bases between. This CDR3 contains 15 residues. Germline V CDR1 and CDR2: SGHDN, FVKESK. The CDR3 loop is CASSLLQGIGTEAFF. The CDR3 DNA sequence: TGTGCCAGCAGCCTGCTCCAGGGGATAGGCACTGAAGCTTTCTTT.

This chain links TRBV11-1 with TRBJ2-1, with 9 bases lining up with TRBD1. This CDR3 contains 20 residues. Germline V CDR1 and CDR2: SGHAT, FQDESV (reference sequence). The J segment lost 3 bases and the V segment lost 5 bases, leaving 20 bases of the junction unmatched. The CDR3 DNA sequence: TGTGCCAGCAGCCTCATGTCCGGGACAGGGTTGAGTGGCGACTACAATGAGCAGTTCTTC. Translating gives CASSLMSGTGLSGDYNEQFF. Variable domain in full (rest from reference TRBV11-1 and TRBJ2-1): EAEVAQSPRYKITEKSQAVAFWCDPISGHATLYWYRQILGQGPELLVQFQDESVVDDSQLPKDRFSAERLKGVDSTLKIQPAELGDSAMYLCASSLMSGTGLSGDYNEQFFGPGTRLTVL.

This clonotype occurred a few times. The CDR3 here is CASSRGTIHNEQFF. CDR3 DNA: TGTGCCAGCAGCCGCGGGACTATCCACAATGAGCAGTTCTTC. V gene TRBV7-9 combines with J gene TRBJ2-1, with TRBD2 identical over 7 bases. In germline, CDR1 is SEHNR, CDR2 FQNEAQ (reference sequence). J lost 5 bases, V lost 5 bases, and 6 bases had no gene match. CDR3 size: 14 residues.

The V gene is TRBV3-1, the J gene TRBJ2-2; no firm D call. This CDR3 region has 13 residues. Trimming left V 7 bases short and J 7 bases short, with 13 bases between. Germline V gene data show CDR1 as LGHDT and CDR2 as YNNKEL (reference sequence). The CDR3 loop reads CASTHTKHGELFF. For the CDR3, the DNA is TGTGCCAGCACCCATACAAAACACGGGGAGCTGTTTTTT. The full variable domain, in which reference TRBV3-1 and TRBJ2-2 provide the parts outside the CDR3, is DTAVSQTPKYLVTQMGNDKSIKCEQNLGHDTMYWYKQDSKKFLKIMFSYNNKELIINETVPNRFSPKSPDKAHLNLHINSLELGDSAVYFCASTHTKHGELFFGEGSRLTVL.

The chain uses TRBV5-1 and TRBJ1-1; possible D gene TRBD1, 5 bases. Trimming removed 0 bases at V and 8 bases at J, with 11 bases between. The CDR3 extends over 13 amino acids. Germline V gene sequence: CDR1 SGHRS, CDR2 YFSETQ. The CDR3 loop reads CASSLGSRDEAFF. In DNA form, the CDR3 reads TGCGCCAGCAGCTTGGGATCGCGGGACGAAGCTTTCTTT.

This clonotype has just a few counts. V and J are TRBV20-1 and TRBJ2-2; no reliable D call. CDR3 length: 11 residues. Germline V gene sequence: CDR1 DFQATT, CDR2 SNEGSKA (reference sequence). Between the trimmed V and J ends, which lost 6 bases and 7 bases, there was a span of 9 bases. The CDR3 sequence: CSAGRVGELFF. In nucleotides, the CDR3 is TGCAGTGCCGGTCGGGTCGGGGAGCTGTTTTTT.

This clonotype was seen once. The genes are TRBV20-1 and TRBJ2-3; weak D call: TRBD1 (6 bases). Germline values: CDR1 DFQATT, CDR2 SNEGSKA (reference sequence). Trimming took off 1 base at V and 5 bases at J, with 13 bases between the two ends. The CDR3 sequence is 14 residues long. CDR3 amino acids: CSARAQGRGDTQYF. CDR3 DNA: TGCAGTGCTAGAGCTCAGGGGCGAGGAGATACGCAGTATTTT.

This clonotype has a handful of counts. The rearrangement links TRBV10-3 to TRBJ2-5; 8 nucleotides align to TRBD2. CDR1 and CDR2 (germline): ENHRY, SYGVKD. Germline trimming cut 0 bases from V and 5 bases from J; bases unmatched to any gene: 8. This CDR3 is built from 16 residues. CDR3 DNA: TGTGCCATCAGTGAGTCGAGAGCGGGAGTCGGGGAGACCCAGTACTTC. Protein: CAISESRAGVGETQYF.

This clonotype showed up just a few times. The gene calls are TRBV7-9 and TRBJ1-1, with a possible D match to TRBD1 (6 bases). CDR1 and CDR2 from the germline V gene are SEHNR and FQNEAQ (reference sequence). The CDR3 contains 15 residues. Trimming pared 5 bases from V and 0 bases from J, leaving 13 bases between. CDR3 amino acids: CASSPGGPLNTEAFF. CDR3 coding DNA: TGTGCCAGCAGCCCGGGGGGGCCTCTGAACACTGAAGCTTTCTTT.

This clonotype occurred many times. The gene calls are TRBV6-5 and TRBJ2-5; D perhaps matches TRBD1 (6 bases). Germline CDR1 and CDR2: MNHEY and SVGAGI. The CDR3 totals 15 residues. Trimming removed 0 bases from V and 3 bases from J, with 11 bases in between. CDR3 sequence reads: CASSYSVSGEETQYF. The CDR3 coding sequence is TGTGCCAGCAGTTACTCGGTCTCAGGGGAAGAGACCCAGTACTTC.

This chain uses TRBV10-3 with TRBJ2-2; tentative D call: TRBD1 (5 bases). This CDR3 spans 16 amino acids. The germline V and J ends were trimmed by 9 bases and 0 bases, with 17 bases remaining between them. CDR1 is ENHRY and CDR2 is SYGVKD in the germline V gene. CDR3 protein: CAITPRVSPNTGELFF. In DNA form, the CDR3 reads TGTGCCATTACGCCCAGGGTATCCCCGAACACCGGGGAGCTGTTTTTT.

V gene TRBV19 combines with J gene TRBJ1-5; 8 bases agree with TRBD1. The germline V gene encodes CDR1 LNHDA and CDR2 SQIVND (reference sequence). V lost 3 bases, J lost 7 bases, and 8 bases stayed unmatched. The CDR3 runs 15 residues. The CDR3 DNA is TGTGCCAGTAGTATTGTGACAGGGGAACGCCAGCCCCAGCATTTT. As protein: CASSIVTGERQPQHF.

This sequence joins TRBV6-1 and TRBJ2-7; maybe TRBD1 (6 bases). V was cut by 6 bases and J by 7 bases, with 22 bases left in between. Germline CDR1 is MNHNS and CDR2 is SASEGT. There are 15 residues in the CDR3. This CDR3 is CASSPLTGQPWEQYF. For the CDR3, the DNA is TGTGCCAGCAGCCCACTAACAGGACAGCCCTGGGAGCAGTACTTC.

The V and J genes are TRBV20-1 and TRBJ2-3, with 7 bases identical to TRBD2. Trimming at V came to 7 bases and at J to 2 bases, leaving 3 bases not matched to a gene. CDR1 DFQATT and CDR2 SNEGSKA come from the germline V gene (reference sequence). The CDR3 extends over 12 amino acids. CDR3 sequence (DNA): TGCAGTGAGCGGGACCCCACAGATACGCAGTATTTT. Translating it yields CSERDPTDTQYF.

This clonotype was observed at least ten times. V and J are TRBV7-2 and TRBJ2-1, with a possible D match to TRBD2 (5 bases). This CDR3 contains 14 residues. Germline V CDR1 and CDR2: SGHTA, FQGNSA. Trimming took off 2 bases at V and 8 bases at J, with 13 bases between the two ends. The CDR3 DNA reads TGTGCCAGCAGCTTATGGACTCCAAGGGATGAGCAGTTCTTC. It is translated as CASSLWTPRDEQFF. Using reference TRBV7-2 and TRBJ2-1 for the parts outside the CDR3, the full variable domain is GAGVSQSPSNKVTEKGKDVELRCDPISGHTALYWYRQSLGQGLEFLIYFQGNSAPDKSGLPSDRFSAERTGGSVSTLTIQRTQQEDSAVYLCASSLWTPRDEQFFGPGTRLTVL.

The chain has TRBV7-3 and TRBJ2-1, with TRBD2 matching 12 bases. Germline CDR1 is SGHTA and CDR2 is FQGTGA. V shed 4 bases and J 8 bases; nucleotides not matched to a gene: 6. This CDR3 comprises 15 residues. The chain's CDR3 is CASSSLAGGPHEQFF. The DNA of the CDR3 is TGTGCCAGCAGCTCCCTAGCGGGGGGGCCCCATGAGCAGTTCTTC.

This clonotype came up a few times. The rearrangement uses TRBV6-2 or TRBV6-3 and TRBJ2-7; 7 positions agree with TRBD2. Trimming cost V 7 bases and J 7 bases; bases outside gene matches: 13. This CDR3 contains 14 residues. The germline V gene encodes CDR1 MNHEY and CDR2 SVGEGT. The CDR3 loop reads CASTRTSGMGEQYF. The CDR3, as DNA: TGTGCCAGCACTCGAACCAGCGGGATGGGGGAGCAGTACTTC.

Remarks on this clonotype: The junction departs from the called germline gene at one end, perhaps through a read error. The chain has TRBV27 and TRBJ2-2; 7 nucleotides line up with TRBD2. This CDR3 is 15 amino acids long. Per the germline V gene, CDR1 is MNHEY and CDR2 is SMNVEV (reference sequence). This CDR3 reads CDSSWGGGNTGELFF. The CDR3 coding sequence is TGTGACAGCAGTTGGGGCGGGGGGAACACCGGGGAGCTGTTTTTT.